A single sample gave rise to the 5 T cell receptor beta chains below, sequenced in a study of blood T cell repertoires in COVID-19. The data were produced by immunoSEQ multiplex PCR, yet TCRdb's version contains in-frame clones alone and is incomplete. The table includes about 62,000 clones, 80% to 90% detected once. Specimen: peripheral blood. These receptors originate from a woman aged 60-75 years with COVID-19, enrolled during active disease.

The chain uses TRBV28 and TRBJ2-5; possible D gene TRBD2, 5 bases. The germline CDR1 and CDR2 sequences are MDHEN and SYDVKM. The length of the CDR3 is 14 residues. V was trimmed by 2 bases and J by 4 bases, leaving 11 bases between them. CDR3: CASSLNVEGETQYF. For the CDR3, the DNA is TGTGCCAGCAGTTTAAATGTTGAGGGAGAGACCCAGTACTTC.

The rearrangement links TRBV7-3 to TRBJ2-2; 14 nucleotides match TRBD2. Trimming cost V 2 bases and J 1 base; bases outside gene matches: 6. CDR3 length: 19 residues. Per the germline V gene, CDR1 is SGHTA and CDR2 is FQGTGA. CDR3 residues: CASSLVPGLAGENTGELFF. The CDR3 DNA reads TGTGCCAGCAGCTTAGTCCCGGGACTAGCGGGAGAGAACACCGGGGAGCTGTTTTTT.

The genes are TRBV10-3 and TRBJ2-7, with a tentative D call TRBD1 (5 bases). The germline gives CDR1 ENHRY, CDR2 SYGVKD. The CDR3 loop spans 13 amino acids. V dropped 8 bases and J dropped 2 bases, with 13 bases sitting between them. The CDR3, as DNA: TGTGCCATCGGCAGGACGGACACCTACGAGCAGTACTTC. It yields the protein CAIGRTDTYEQYF.

The chain couples TRBV6-5 to TRBJ2-5, with TRBD1 identical over 10 bases. Germline trimming cut 2 bases from V and 3 bases from J; bases unmatched to any gene: 6. Germline CDR1 and CDR2: MNHEY and SVGAGI. The CDR3 runs to 16 residues. CDR3 DNA sequence: TGTGCCAGCAGTTACAGGGAGACAGGGGGCAAAGAGACCCAGTACTTC. This codes for CASSYRETGGKETQYF.

J is TRBJ2-3 and V is TRBV24-1; 7 nucleotides match TRBD2. With V trimmed by 1 base and J by 2 bases, 2 bases remained unmatched. The CDR3 is 15 amino acids. Germline V gene lookup returns CDR1 KGHDR and CDR2 SFDVKD. CDR3 amino acids: CATSDFAGVTDTQYF. CDR3 DNA: TGTGCCACCAGTGATTTTGCGGGAGTCACAGATACGCAGTATTTT.